This record covers a single T cell receptor beta chain. The antigen is not known. This specimen belongs to a study of T cell responses to AZD1222 COVID-19 vaccine. Study-level results: Repertoire samples came only from after the peak T cell response.

The CDR3 contains 8 residues. CDR1 is GTSNPN, CDR2 SVGIG, per germline (reference sequence). The table came from immunoSEQ multiplex PCR; TCRdb's copy has only in-frame clones and leaves some out. The sample carries roughly 160,000 clones, 85% to 90% recorded once. The gene calls are TRBV30 and TRBJ1-2; D might be TRBD1 (6 bases). Material: peripheral blood, obtained 28 days after the second AZD1222 dose. This clonotype originated in an adult who received the AZD1222 COVID-19 vaccine. The CDR3, as DNA: TGTGCTGGGGGCGGCTACACCTTC. This sequence encodes CAGGGYTF.